This is a list of T cell receptor beta chains from one sample in a study of T-cell reconstitution after alpha-beta-depleted transplantation in children. One entry per CDR3 protein, called by TCRdb with MiXCR from the PCR reads. The data hold approximately 50,000 distinct CDR3 sequences, with approximately 52% observed a single time. Source: peripheral blood, taken before TCRalphabeta/CD19-depleted stem cell transplant. The origin of the receptors is a boy younger than two with SCID, due to receive a stem cell transplant. Each CDR3 is given with its conserved first and last residue. The D gene is left open where the match is weak. Rows give clone size only sometimes, using once, few, many, or a class for an expanded clone.

cdr3_length: 13
v_call: TRBV29-1
clone_size: NA
j_call: TRBJ2-7
d_call: NA
cdr3_aa: CSVEDRVSYEQYF
cdr3_nt: TGCAGCGTTGAAGATAGGGTCTCCTACGAGCAGTACTTC

cdr3_length: 15
v_call: TRBV6-1
clone_size: NA
j_call: TRBJ2-1
d_call: TRBD1
cdr3_aa: CATLPGTGGYNEQFF
cdr3_nt: TGTGCCACCCTACCCGGGACAGGGGGTTACAATGAGCAGTTCTTC

cdr3_length: 16
v_call: TRBV6-5
clone_size: NA
j_call: TRBJ2-5
d_call: TRBD2
cdr3_aa: CASSYSSVAGRDTQYF
cdr3_nt: TGTGCCAGCAGTTACTCGAGTGTAGCGGGGCGAGACACCCAGTACTTC

cdr3_length: 14
v_call: TRBV9
clone_size: NA
j_call: TRBJ1-2
d_call: NA
cdr3_aa: CASSVGGLNYGYTF
cdr3_nt: TGTGCCAGCAGCGTAGGCGGCCTTAACTATGGCTACACCTTC

cdr3_length: 18
v_call: TRBV11-1
clone_size: NA
j_call: TRBJ1-2
d_call: NA
cdr3_aa: CASSLIFGESSRDYGYTF
cdr3_nt: TGTGCCAGCAGCTTAATATTCGGGGAGAGTAGCCGGGACTATGGCTACACCTTC

cdr3_length: 15
v_call: TRBV6-5
clone_size: NA
j_call: TRBJ1-2
d_call: NA
cdr3_aa: CASSYSGRTNYGYTF
cdr3_nt: TGTGCCAGCAGTTACTCGGGTCGGACTAACTATGGCTACACCTTC

cdr3_length: 14
v_call: TRBV3-1
clone_size: once
j_call: TRBJ2-3
d_call: TRBD2
cdr3_aa: CASSQVPSGGTQYF
cdr3_nt: TGTGCCAGCAGCCAAGTCCCTAGCGGGGGTACGCAGTATTTT

cdr3_length: 15
v_call: TRBV7-2
clone_size: NA
j_call: TRBJ2-1
d_call: TRBD1
cdr3_aa: CASSLDRGSYNEQFF
cdr3_nt: TGTGCCAGCAGCTTAGACAGGGGCTCCTACAATGAGCAGTTCTTC

cdr3_length: 14
v_call: TRBV20-1
clone_size: few
j_call: TRBJ2-3
d_call: TRBD2
cdr3_aa: CSAGGSGGADTQYF
cdr3_nt: TGCAGTGCCGGGGGTAGCGGGGGAGCAGATACGCAGTATTTT

cdr3_length: 17
v_call: TRBV20-1
clone_size: NA
j_call: TRBJ2-3
d_call: TRBD2
cdr3_aa: CSAGLGLAGGSTDTQYF
cdr3_nt: TGCAGTGCTGGACTTGGACTAGCGGGGGGGTCCACAGATACGCAGTATTTT

cdr3_length: 13
v_call: TRBV20-1
clone_size: few
j_call: TRBJ2-7
d_call: NA
cdr3_aa: CSARATDSYEQYF
cdr3_nt: TGCAGTGCTAGAGCAACAGACTCCTACGAGCAGTACTTC

cdr3_length: 19
v_call: TRBV20-1
clone_size: NA
j_call: TRBJ1-2
d_call: TRBD1
cdr3_aa: CSALLGSQTGQGNAYGYTF
cdr3_nt: TGCAGTGCTCTCCTTGGGTCCCAAACGGGACAGGGTAATGCCTATGGCTACACCTTC

cdr3_length: 15
v_call: TRBV11-2
clone_size: NA
j_call: TRBJ2-7
d_call: TRBD1
cdr3_aa: CASSDTGAGSYEQYF
cdr3_nt: TGTGCCAGCAGCGATACAGGGGCGGGCTCCTACGAGCAGTACTTC

cdr3_length: 14
v_call: TRBV7-2
clone_size: NA
j_call: TRBJ2-7
d_call: NA
cdr3_aa: CASSLNEGSLEQYF
cdr3_nt: TGTGCCAGCAGCTTAAATGAGGGCTCTCTCGAGCAGTACTTC

cdr3_length: 15
v_call: TRBV6-5
clone_size: NA
j_call: TRBJ1-5
d_call: NA
cdr3_aa: CASSYSREGRQPQHF
cdr3_nt: TGTGCCAGCAGTTACTCTAGGGAAGGGCGTCAGCCCCAGCATTTT

cdr3_length: 14
v_call: TRBV5-1
clone_size: NA
j_call: TRBJ2-7
d_call: TRBD1
cdr3_aa: CASSLDRGRYEQYF
cdr3_nt: TGCGCCAGCAGCCTGGACAGGGGGCGATACGAGCAGTACTTC

cdr3_length: 17
v_call: TRBV4-3
clone_size: few
j_call: TRBJ2-1
d_call: TRBD1
cdr3_aa: CASSLSSTGGIGNEQFF
cdr3_nt: TGCGCCAGCAGCCTAAGCTCAACAGGGGGCATCGGCAATGAGCAGTTCTTC

cdr3_length: 14
v_call: TRBV12-3/TRBV12-4
clone_size: NA
j_call: TRBJ2-1
d_call: TRBD2
cdr3_aa: CASRPSGGTNEQFF
cdr3_nt: TGTGCCAGCAGGCCGTCGGGGGGGACCAATGAGCAGTTCTTC

cdr3_length: 14
v_call: TRBV12-3/TRBV12-4
clone_size: NA
j_call: TRBJ2-5
d_call: NA
cdr3_aa: CASSPGLRQETQYF
cdr3_nt: TGTGCCAGCAGTCCGGGACTGCGGCAAGAGACCCAGTACTTC

cdr3_length: 16
v_call: TRBV5-1
clone_size: NA
j_call: TRBJ2-3
d_call: TRBD1
cdr3_aa: CASSLLLTGGTDTQYF
cdr3_nt: TGCGCCAGCAGCTTATTATTGACAGGGGGAACAGATACGCAGTATTTT

cdr3_length: 13
v_call: TRBV5-1
clone_size: NA
j_call: TRBJ2-2
d_call: NA
cdr3_aa: CASSLAHTGELFF
cdr3_nt: TGCGCCAGCAGCTTGGCCCACACCGGGGAGCTGTTTTTT

cdr3_length: 18
v_call: TRBV4-3
clone_size: many
j_call: TRBJ2-1
d_call: TRBD2
cdr3_aa: CASSQEEGLAGGPNEQFF
cdr3_nt: TGCGCCAGCAGCCAAGAAGAGGGACTAGCGGGGGGGCCCAATGAGCAGTTCTTC

cdr3_length: 14
v_call: TRBV15
clone_size: NA
j_call: TRBJ2-3
d_call: NA
cdr3_aa: CATGEGGNSDTQYF
cdr3_nt: TGTGCCACCGGAGAAGGCGGGAACTCAGATACGCAGTATTTT

cdr3_length: 13
v_call: TRBV6-4
clone_size: NA
j_call: TRBJ2-3
d_call: NA
cdr3_aa: CASSDGYTDTQYF
cdr3_nt: TGTGCCAGCAGTGATGGGTACACAGATACGCAGTATTTT

cdr3_length: 15
v_call: TRBV20-1
clone_size: NA
j_call: TRBJ2-5
d_call: TRBD2
cdr3_aa: CSARKVAGWGETQYF
cdr3_nt: TGCAGTGCTAGGAAGGTAGCGGGGTGGGGAGAGACCCAGTACTTC

cdr3_length: 13
v_call: TRBV6-1
clone_size: NA
j_call: TRBJ1-1
d_call: NA
cdr3_aa: CASSTRVHTEAFF
cdr3_nt: TGTGCCAGCAGTACCAGGGTCCACACTGAAGCTTTCTTT

cdr3_length: 12
v_call: TRBV20-1
clone_size: NA
j_call: TRBJ1-6
d_call: NA
cdr3_aa: CSAGGPTGSLHF
cdr3_nt: TGCAGTGCTGGGGGGCCAACAGGATCCCTCCACTTT

cdr3_length: 14
v_call: TRBV15
clone_size: many
j_call: TRBJ1-1
d_call: NA
cdr3_aa: CATSNPRGDTEAFF
cdr3_nt: TGTGCCACCAGCAACCCGAGGGGGGACACTGAAGCTTTCTTT

cdr3_length: 12
v_call: TRBV19
clone_size: NA
j_call: TRBJ1-2
d_call: NA
cdr3_aa: CASSVTGFGYTF
cdr3_nt: TGTGCCAGTAGTGTCACAGGGTTCGGCTACACCTTC

cdr3_length: 13
v_call: TRBV12-3/TRBV12-4
clone_size: NA
j_call: TRBJ2-1
d_call: NA
cdr3_aa: CASRPPAGNEQFF
cdr3_nt: TGTGCCAGCAGACCCCCTGCGGGGAATGAGCAGTTCTTC

cdr3_length: 13
v_call: TRBV6-2/TRBV6-3
clone_size: few
j_call: TRBJ1-2
d_call: NA
cdr3_aa: CASSPREQDGYTF
cdr3_nt: TGTGCCAGCAGCCCGAGGGAACAGGATGGCTACACCTTC